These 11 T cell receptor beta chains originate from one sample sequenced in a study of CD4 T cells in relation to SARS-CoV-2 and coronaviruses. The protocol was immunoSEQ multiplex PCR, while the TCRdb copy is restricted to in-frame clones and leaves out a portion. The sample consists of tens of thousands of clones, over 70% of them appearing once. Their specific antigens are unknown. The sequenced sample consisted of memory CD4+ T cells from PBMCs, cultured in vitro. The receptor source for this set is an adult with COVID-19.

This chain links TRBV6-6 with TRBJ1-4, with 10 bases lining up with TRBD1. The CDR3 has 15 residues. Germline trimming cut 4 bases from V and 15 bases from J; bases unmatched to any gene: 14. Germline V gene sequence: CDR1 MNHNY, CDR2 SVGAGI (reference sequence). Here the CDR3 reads CASSLTGGEVSTVFF. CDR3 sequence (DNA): TGTGCCAGCAGTTTGACAGGGGGCGAAGTATCAACTGTGTTTTTT.

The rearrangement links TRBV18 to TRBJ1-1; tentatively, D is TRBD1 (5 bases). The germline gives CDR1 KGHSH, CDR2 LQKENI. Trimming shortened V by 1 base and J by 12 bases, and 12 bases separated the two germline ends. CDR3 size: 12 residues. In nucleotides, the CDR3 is TGTGCCAGCTCACCACTGGGGACCGCCTCTTTCTTT. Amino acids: CASSPLGTASFF.

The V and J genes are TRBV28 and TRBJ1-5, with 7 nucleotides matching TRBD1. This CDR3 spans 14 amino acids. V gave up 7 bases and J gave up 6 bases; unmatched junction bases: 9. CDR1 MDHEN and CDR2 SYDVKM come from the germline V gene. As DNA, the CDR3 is TGTGCCAGCACTTGGGGGGGGACAGCTCAGCCCCAGCATTTT. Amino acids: CASTWGGTAQPQHF.

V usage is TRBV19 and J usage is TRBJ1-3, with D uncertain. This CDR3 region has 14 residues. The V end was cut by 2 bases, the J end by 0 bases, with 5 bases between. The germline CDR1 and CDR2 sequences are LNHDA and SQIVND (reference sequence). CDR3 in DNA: TGTGCCAGTAGTATATGGAACTCTGGAAACACCATATATTTT. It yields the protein CASSIWNSGNTIYF.

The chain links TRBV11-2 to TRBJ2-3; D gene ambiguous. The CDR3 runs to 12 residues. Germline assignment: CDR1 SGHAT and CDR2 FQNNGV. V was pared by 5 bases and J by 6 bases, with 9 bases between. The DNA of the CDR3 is TGTGCCAGCAGCCGAGGTATGGATACGCAGTATTTT. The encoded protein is CASSRGMDTQYF.

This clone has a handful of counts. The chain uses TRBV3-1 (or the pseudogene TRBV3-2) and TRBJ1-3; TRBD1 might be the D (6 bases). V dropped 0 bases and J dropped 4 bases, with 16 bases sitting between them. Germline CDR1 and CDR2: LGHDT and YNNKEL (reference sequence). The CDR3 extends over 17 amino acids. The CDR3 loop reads CASSQERYRVFGNTIYF. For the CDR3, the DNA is TGTGCCAGCAGCCAAGAGAGGTACAGGGTCTTCGGAAACACCATATATTTT.

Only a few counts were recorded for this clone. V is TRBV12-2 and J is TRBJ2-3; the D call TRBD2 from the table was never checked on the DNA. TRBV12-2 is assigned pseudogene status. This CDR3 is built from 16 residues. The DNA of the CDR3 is TGTGCAAGTCGCTTCGGGCTAGCGGGAGTTCGGGATACGCAGTATTTT. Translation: CASRFGLAGVRDTQYF.

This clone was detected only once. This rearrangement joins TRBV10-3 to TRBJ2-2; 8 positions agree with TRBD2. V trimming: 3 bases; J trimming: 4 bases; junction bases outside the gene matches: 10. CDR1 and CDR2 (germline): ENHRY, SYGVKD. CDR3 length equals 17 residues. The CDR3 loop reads CAISDLARREGTGELFF. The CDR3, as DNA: TGTGCCATCAGTGATCTTGCACGTCGGGAGGGCACCGGGGAGCTGTTTTTT.

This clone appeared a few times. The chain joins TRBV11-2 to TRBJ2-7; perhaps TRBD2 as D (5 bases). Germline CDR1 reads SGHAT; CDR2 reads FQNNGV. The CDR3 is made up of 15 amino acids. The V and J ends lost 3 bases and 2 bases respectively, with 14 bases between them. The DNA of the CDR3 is TGTGCCAGCAGCTTCGGGGTCGGACTCGCCTACGAGCAGTACTTC. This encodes CASSFGVGLAYEQYF.

In nucleotides, the CDR3 is TGCGCCAGCAGCTCCCGACAGGTCCGCACAGATACGCAGTATTTT. Translation: CASSSRQVRTDTQYF. The chain uses TRBV5-1 and TRBJ2-3; D is possibly TRBD1 (6 bases). Germline CDR1 SGHRS, CDR2 YFSETQ. V was trimmed by 3 bases and J by 1 base, leaving 12 bases between them. The CDR3 runs to 15 residues.

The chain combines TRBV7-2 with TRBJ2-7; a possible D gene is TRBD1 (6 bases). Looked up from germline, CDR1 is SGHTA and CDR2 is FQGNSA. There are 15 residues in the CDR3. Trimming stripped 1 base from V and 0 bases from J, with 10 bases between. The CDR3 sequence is CASSLVQGSSYEQYF. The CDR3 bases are TGTGCCAGCAGCTTAGTTCAGGGGAGCTCCTACGAGCAGTACTTC.